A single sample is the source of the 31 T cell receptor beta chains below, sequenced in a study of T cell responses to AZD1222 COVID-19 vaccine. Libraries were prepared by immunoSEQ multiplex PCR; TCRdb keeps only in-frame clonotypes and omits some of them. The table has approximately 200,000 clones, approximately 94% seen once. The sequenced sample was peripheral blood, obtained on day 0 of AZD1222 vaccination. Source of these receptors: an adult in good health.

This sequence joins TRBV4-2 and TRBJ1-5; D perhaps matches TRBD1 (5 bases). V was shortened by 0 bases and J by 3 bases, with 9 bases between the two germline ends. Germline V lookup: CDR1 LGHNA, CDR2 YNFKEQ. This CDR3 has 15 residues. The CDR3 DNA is TGTGCCAGCAGCCAAGATGGACACAACAATCAGCCCCAGCATTTT. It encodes CASSQDGHNNQPQHF.

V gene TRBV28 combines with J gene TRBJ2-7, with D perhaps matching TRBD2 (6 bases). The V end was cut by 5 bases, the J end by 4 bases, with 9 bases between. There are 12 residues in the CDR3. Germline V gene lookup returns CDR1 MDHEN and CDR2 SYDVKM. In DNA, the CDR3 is TGTGCCAGCAGTCGACGGGGGTACGAGCAGTACTTC. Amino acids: CASSRRGYEQYF.

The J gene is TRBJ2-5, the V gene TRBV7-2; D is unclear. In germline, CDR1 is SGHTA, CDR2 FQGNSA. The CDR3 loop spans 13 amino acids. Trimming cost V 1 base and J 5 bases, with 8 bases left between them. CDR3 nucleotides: TGTGCCAGCAGCTTAGGGCCCTCGGAGACCCAGTACTTC. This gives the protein CASSLGPSETQYF. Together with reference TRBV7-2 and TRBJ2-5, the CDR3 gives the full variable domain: GAGVSQSPSNKVTEKGKDVELRCDPISGHTALYWYRQSLGQGLEFLIYFQGNSAPDKSGLPSDRFSAERTGGSVSTLTIQRTQQEDSAVYLCASSLGPSETQYFGPGTRLLVL.

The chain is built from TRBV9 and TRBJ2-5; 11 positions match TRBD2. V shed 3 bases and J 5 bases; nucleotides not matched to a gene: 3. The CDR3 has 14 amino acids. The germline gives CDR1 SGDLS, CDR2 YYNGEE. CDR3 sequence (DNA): TGTGCCAGCAGCGGACTAGCGGGAATGGAGACCCAGTACTTC. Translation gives CASSGLAGMETQYF.

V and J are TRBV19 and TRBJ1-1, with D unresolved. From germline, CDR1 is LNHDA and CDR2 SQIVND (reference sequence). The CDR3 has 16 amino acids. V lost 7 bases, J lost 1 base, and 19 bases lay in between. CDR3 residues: CASTHPRPGWNTEAFF. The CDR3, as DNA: TGTGCCAGTACTCATCCCCGTCCGGGGTGGAACACTGAAGCTTTCTTT.

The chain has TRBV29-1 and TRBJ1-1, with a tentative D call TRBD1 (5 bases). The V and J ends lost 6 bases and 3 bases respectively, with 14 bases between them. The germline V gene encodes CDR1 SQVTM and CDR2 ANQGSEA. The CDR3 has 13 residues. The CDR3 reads CSVNLGVYTEAFF. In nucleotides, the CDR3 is TGCAGCGTCAATCTGGGGGTATACACTGAAGCTTTCTTT.

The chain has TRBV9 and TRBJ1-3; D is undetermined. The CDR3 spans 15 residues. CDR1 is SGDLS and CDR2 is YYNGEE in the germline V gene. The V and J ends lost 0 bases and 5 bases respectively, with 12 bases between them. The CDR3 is CASSVEYEARNTIYF. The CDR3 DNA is TGTGCCAGCAGCGTAGAATACGAGGCGCGAAACACCATATATTTT.

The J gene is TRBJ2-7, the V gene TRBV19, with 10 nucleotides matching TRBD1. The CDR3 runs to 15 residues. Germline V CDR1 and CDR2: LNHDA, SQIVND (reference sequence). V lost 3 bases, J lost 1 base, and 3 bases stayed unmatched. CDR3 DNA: TGTGCCAGTAGTATTCGGGACAGGGGATCCTACGAGCAGTACTTC. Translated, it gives CASSIRDRGSYEQYF.

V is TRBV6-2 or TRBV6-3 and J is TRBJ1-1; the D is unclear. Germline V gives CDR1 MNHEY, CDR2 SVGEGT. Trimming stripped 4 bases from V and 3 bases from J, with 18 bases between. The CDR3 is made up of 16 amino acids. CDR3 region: CASSFFPVIRDTEAFF. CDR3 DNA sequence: TGTGCCAGCAGTTTTTTCCCGGTCATACGGGACACTGAAGCTTTCTTT.

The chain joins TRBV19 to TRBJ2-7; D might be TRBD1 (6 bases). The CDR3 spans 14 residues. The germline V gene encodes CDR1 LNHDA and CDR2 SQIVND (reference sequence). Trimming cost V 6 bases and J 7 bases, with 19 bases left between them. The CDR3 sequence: CASSSWTAPSEQYF. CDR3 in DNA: TGTGCCAGTAGCTCGTGGACAGCCCCTTCGGAGCAGTACTTC.

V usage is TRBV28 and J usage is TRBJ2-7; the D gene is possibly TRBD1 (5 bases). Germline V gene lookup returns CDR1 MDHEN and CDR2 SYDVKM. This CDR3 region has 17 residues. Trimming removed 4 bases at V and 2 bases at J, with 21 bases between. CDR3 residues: CASSSRQPRAETYEQYF. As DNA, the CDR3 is TGTGCCAGCAGTTCCAGACAGCCCCGAGCAGAAACCTACGAGCAGTACTTC.

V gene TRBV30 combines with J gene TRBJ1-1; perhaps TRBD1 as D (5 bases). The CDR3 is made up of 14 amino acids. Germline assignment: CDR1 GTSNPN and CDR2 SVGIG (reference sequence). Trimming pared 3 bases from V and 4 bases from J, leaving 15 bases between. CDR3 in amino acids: CAWSGPGSSTEAFF. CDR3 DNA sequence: TGTGCCTGGAGCGGGCCAGGGTCTAGCACTGAAGCTTTCTTT.

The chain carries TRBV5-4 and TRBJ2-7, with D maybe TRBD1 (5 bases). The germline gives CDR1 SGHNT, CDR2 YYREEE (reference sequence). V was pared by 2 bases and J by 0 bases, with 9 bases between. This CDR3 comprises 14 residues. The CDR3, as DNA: TGTGCCAGCAGCTTCGAGGACAACTCCTACGAGCAGTACTTC. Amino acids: CASSFEDNSYEQYF.

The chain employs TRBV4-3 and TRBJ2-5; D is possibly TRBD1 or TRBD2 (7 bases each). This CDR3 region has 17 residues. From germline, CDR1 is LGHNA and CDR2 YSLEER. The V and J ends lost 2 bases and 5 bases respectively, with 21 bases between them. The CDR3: CASSQSGQGGGLETQYF. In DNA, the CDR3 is TGCGCCAGCAGCCAATCGGGTCAGGGAGGGGGCTTGGAGACCCAGTACTTC.

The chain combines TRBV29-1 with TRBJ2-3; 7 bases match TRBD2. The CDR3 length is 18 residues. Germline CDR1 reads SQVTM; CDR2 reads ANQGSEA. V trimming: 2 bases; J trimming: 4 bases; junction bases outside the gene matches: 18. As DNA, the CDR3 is TGCAGCGTTGAACCCCCCGGCGGGAGTTGGTCCGTCCCAGATACGCAGTATTTT. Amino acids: CSVEPPGGSWSVPDTQYF.

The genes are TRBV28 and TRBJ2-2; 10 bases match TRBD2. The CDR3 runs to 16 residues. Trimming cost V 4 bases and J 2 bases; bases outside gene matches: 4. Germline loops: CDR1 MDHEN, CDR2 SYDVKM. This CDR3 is CASSSGLAENTGELFF. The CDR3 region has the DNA TGTGCCAGCAGTTCTGGACTAGCGGAAAACACCGGGGAGCTGTTTTTT. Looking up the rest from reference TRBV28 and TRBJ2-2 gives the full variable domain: DVKVTQSSRYLVKRTGEKVFLECVQDMDHENMFWYRQDPGLGLRLIYFSYDVKMKEKGDIPEGYSVSREKKERFSLILESASTNQTSMYLCASSSGLAENTGELFFGEGSRLTVL.

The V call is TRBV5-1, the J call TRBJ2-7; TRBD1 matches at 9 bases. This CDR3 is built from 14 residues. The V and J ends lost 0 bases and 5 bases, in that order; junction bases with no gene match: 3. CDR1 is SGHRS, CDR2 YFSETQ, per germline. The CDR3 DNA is TGCGCCAGCAGCTTGGGGACAGGGGACCACGAGCAGTACTTC. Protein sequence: CASSLGTGDHEQYF.

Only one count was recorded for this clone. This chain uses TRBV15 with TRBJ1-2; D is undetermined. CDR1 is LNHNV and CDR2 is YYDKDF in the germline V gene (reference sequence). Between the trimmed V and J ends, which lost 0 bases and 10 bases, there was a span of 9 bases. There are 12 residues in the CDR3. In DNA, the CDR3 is TGTGCCACCAGCAGAGATCAGGACTTCTACACCTTC. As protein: CATSRDQDFYTF.

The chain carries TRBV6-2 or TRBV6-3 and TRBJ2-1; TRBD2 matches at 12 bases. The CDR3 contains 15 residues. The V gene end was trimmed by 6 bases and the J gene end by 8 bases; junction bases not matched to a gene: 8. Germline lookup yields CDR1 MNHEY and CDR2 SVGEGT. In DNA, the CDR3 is TGTGCCAGCAGCCAAGGACTAGCGGGAAGCTATGAGCAGTTCTTC. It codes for CASSQGLAGSYEQFF.

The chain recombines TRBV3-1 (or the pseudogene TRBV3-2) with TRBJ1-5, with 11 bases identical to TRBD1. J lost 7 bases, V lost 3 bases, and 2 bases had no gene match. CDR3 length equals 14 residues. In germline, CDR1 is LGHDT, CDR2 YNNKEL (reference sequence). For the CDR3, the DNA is TGTGCCAGCAGCCACGGGACAGGGGGGCAGCCCCAGCATTTT. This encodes CASSHGTGGQPQHF.

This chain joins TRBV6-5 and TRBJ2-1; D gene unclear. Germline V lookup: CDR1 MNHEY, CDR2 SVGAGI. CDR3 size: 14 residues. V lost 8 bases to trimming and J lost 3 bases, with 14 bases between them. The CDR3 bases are TGTGCCAGCGCCAAGGAGCTTCTCTACAATGAGCAGTTCTTC. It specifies CASAKELLYNEQFF.

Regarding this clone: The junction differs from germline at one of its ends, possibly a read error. DNA for the CDR3: TGCAGCGTTGGTGGGACTAGATCCTCCAATGAGCAGTTCTTC. Amino acid sequence: CSVGGTRSSNEQFF. The chain couples TRBV29-1 to TRBJ2-1; 8 nucleotides align to TRBD2. Germline V gene lookup returns CDR1 SQVTM and CDR2 ANQGSEA. The length of the CDR3 is 14 residues.

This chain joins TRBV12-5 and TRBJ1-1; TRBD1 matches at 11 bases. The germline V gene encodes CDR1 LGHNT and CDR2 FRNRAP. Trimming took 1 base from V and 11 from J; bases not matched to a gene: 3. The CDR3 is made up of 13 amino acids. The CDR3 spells CASGLGDRGYAFF. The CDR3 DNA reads TGTGCTAGTGGTTTGGGGGACAGGGGGTATGCTTTCTTT.

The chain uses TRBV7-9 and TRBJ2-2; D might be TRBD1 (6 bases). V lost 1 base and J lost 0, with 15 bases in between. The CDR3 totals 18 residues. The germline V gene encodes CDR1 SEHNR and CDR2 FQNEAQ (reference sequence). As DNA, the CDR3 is TGTGCCAGCAGCTTAGGCCCCCGGGACACTCCGAACACCGGGGAGCTGTTTTTT. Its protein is CASSLGPRDTPNTGELFF.

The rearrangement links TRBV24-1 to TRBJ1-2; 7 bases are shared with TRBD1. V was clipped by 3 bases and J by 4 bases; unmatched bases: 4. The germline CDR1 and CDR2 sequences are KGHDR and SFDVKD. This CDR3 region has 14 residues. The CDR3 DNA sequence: TGTGCCACCAGTGATCGGACAGGCCCCTATGGCTACACCTTC. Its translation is CATSDRTGPYGYTF.

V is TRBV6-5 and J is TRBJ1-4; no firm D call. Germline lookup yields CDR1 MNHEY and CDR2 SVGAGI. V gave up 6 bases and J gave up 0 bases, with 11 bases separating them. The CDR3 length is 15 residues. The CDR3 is CASSPGPATNEKLFF. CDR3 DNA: TGTGCCAGCAGCCCAGGCCCGGCAACTAATGAAAAACTGTTTTTT.

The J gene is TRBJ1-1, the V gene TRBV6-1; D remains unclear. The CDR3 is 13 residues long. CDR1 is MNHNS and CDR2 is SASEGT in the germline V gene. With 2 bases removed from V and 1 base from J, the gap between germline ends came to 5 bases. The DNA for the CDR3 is TGTGCCAGCAGTGAACAGACGAACACTGAAGCTTTCTTT. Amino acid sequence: CASSEQTNTEAFF.

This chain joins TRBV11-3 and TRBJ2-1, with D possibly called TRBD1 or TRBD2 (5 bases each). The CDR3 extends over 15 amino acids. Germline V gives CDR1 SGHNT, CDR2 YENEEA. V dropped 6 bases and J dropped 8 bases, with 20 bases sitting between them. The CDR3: CASSPKGTRQDEQFF. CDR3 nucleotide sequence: TGTGCCAGCAGTCCGAAAGGGACCCGCCAGGATGAGCAGTTCTTC.

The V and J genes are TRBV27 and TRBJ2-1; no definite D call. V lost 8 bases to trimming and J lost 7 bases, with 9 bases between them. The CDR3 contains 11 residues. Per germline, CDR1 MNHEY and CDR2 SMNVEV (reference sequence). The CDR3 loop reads CASARANEQFF. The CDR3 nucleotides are TGTGCCAGCGCCCGAGCGAATGAGCAGTTCTTC.

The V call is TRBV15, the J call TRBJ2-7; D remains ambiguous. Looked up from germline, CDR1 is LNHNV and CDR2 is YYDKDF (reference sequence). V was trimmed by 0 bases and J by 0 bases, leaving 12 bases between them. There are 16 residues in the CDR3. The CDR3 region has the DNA TGTGCCACCAGCAGAGAGGGAAGGCGATCCTCCTACGAGCAGTACTTC. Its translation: CATSREGRRSSYEQYF.

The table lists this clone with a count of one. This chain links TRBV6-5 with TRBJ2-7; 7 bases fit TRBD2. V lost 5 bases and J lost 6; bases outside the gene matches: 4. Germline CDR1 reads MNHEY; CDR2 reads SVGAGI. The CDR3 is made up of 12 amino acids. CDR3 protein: CASSTGEGEQYF. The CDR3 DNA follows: TGTGCCAGCAGTACTGGGGAGGGCGAGCAGTACTTC.